The clone carrying this TCR beta chain showed up just a few times. The data are from a study of blood T cell repertoires in COVID-19. Methods used by the authors: How many nucleated cells were present was estimated from reference gene primer amplification. Profiling relied on immunoSEQ multiplex PCR, and the TCRdb table lists in-frame clones only, not all of them. D and trimming come from the DNA, and the V and J calls and clone size come from that table. The data contain tens of thousands of clones, roughly three quarters of them singletons. The CDR3 length is 15 residues. The V end lost 7 bases, the J end lost 0 bases, and 10 bases lay between the germline ends. Germline loops: CDR1 SGHTA, CDR2 FQGNSA.

The TCR sequence derives from a human donor in a cohort sampled during active COVID-19. The chain combines TRBV7-2 with TRBJ2-6; D gene unclear. The specimen was peripheral blood. This CDR3 is CASTPQSSGANVLTF. The CDR3 DNA reads as TGTGCCAGCACTCCACAGAGCTCTGGGGCCAACGTCCTGACTTTC.